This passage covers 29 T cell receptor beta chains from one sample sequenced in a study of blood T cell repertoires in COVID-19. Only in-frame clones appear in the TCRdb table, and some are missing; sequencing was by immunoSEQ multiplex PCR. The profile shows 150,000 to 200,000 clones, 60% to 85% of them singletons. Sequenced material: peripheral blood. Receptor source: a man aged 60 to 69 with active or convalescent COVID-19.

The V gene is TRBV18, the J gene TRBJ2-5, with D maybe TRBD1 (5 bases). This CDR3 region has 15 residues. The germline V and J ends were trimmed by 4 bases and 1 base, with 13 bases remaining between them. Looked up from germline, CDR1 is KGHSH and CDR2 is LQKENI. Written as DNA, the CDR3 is TGTGCCAGCTCACGGGCCAGGGTCCCCCAAGAGACCCAGTACTTC. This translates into CASSRARVPQETQYF.

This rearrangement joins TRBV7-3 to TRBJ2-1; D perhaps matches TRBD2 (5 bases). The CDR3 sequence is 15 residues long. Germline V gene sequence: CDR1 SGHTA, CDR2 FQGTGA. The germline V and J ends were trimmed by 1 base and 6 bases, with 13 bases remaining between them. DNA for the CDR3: TGTGCCAGCAGCTTAAGAGGGTTAAGGACCAATGAGCAGTTCTTC. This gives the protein CASSLRGLRTNEQFF.

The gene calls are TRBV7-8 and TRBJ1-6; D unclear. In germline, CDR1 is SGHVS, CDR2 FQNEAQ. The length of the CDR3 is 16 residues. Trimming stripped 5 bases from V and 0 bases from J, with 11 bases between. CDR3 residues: CASSPLRSSYNSPLHF. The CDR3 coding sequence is TGTGCCAGCAGCCCACTCCGTAGCTCCTATAATTCACCCCTCCACTTT. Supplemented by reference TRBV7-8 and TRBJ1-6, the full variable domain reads GAGVSQSPRYKVAKRGQDVALRCDPISGHVSLFWYQQALGQGPEFLTYFQNEAQLDKSGLPSDRFFAERPEGSVSTLKIQRTQQEDSAVYLCASSPLRSSYNSPLHFGNGTRLTVT.

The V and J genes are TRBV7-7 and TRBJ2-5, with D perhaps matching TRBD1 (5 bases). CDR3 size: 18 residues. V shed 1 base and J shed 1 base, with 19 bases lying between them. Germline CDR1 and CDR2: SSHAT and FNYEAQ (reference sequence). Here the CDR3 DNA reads TGTGCCAGCAGCTTAGTCTTCACAGGAACGGGTCCCCAAGAGACCCAGTACTTC. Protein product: CASSLVFTGTGPQETQYF. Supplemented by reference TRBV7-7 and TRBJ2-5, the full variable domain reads GAGVSQSPRYKVTKRGQDVTLRCDPISSHATLYWYQQALGQGPEFLTYFNYEAQPDKSGLPSDRFSAERPEGSISTLTIQRTEQRDSAMYRCASSLVFTGTGPQETQYFGPGTRLLVL.

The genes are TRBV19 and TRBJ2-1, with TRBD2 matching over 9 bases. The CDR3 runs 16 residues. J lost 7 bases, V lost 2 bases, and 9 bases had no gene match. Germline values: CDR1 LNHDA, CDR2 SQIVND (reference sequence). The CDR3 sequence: CASSIRSSGKKNEQFF. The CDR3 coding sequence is TGTGCCAGTAGTATAAGGTCTAGCGGGAAAAAGAATGAGCAGTTCTTC.

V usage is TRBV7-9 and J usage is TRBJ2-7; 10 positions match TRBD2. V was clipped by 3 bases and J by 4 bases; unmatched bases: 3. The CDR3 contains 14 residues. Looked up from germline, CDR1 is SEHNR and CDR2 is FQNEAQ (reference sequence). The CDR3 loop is CASSFGAGGYEQYF. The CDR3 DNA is TGTGCCAGCAGCTTCGGAGCGGGAGGGTACGAGCAGTACTTC.

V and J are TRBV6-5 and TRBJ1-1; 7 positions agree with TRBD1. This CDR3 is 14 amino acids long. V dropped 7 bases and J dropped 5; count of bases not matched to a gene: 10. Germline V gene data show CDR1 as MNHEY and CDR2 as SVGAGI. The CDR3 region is CASKSETGSTEAFF. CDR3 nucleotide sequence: TGTGCCAGCAAGAGCGAGACAGGGTCGACTGAAGCTTTCTTT.

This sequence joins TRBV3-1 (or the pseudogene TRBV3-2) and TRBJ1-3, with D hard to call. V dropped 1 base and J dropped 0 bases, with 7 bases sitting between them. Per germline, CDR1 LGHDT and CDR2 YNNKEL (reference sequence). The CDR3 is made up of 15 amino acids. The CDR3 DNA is TGTGCCAGCAGCCAAGGGCGGCCCTCTGGAAACACCATATATTTT. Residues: CASSQGRPSGNTIYF.

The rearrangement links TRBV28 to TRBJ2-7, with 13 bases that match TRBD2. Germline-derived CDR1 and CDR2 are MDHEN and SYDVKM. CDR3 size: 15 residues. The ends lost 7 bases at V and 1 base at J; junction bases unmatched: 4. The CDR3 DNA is TGTGCCAGCACCCCGGGACTAGCGGGGTCCTACGAGCAGTACTTC. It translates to CASTPGLAGSYEQYF.

CDR3 residues: CSLPDGSGLDGTQYF. CDR3 nucleotide sequence: TGCAGCTTACCCGATGGATCCGGACTAGACGGAACGCAGTATTTT. The chain links TRBV29-1 to TRBJ2-3, with TRBD2 matching 7 bases. After removal of 8 bases from V and 9 bases from J, the junction contained 20 bases not matched to a gene. Germline V gene sequence: CDR1 SQVTM, CDR2 ANQGSEA. This CDR3 is built from 15 residues.

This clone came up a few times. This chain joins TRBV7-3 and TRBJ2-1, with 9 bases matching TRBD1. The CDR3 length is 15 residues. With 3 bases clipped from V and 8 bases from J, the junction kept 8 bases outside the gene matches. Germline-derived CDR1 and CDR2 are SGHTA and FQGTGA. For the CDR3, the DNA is TGTGCCAGCAGCTTGGGGACAGGGTATGGCGATGAGCAGTTCTTC. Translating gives CASSLGTGYGDEQFF.

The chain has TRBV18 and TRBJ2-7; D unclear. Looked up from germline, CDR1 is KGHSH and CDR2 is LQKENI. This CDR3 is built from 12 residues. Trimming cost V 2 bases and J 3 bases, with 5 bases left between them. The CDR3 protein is CASSPIRYEQYF. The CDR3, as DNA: TGTGCCAGCTCACCAATCCGCTACGAGCAGTACTTC.

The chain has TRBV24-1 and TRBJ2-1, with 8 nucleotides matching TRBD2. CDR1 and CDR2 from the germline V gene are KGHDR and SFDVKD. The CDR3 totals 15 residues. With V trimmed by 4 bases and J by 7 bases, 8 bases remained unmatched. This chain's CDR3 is CATSDPRGGGNEQFF. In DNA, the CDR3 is TGTGCCACCAGTGACCCCCGGGGGGGCGGGAATGAGCAGTTCTTC.

The CDR3 sequence is CASSVAIGGEAFF. CDR3 nucleotides: TGTGCCAGCAGCGTAGCGATAGGGGGTGAAGCTTTCTTT. The genes are TRBV9 and TRBJ1-1, with a tentative D call TRBD1 (6 bases). Germline assignment: CDR1 SGDLS and CDR2 YYNGEE. The CDR3 extends over 13 amino acids. Trimming left V 0 bases short and J 7 bases short, with 10 bases between.

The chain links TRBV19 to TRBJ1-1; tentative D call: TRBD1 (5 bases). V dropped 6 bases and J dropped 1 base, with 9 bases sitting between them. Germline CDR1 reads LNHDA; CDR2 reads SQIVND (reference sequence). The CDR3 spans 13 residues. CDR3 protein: CASRDQGNTEAFF. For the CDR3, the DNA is TGTGCCAGTAGGGACCAGGGGAACACTGAAGCTTTCTTT.

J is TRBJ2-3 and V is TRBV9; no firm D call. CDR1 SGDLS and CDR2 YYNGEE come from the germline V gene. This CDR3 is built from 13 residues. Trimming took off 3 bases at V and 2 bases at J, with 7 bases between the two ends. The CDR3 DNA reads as TGTGCCAGCAGCGGGGCCGACACAGATACGCAGTATTTT. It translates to CASSGADTDTQYF.

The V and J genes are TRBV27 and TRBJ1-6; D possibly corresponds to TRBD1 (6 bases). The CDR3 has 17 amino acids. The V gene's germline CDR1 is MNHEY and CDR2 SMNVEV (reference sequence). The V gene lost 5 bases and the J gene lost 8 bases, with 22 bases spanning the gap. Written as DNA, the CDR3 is TGTGCCAGCAGTCCCAAGACAGGCCCCTTTACCGATTCACCCCTCCACTTT. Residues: CASSPKTGPFTDSPLHF.

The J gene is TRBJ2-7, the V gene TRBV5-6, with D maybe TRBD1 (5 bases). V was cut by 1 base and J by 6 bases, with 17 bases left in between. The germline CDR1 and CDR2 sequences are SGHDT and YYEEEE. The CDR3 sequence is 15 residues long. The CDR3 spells CASSLWAGSGGEQYF. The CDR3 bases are TGTGCCAGCAGCTTGTGGGCAGGGTCGGGTGGCGAGCAGTACTTC.

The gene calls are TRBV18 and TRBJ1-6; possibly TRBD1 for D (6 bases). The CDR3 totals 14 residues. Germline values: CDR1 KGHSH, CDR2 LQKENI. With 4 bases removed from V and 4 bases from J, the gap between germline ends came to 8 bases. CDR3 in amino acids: CASSLGQYNSPLHF. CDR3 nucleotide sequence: TGTGCCAGCTCACTGGGACAATATAATTCACCCCTCCACTTT.

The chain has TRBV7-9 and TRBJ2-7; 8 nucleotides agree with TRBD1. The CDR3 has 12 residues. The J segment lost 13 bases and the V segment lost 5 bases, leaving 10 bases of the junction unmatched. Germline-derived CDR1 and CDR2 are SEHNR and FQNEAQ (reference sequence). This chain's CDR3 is CASSLGQGKSYF. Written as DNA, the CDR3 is TGTGCCAGCAGCCTTGGACAGGGTAAATCTTACTTC.

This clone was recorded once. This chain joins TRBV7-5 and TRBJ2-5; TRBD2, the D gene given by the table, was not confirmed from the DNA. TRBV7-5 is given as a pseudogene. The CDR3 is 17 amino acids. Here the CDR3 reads CVRSFAGPPKNIQTQYF. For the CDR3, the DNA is TGTGTCAGAAGCTTTGCGGGTCCACCGAAAAATATCCAGACCCAGTACTTC.

The CDR3 DNA follows: TGTGCCAGCAGCCAAAAAACGGGGATAGCGGCCGCCTACGAGCAGTACTTC. Its translation: CASSQKTGIAAAYEQYF. The gene calls are TRBV4-2 and TRBJ2-7, with D possibly matching TRBD2 (6 bases). Germline loops: CDR1 LGHNA, CDR2 YNFKEQ. This CDR3 has 17 residues. V was cut by 2 bases and J by 2 bases, with 19 bases left in between.

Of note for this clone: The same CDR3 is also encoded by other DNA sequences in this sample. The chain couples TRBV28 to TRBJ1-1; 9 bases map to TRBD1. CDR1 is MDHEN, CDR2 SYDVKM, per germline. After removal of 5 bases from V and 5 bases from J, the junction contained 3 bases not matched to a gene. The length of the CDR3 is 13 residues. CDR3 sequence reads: CASSRTGATEAFF. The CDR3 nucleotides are TGTGCCAGCAGTCGGACAGGGGCGACTGAAGCTTTCTTT.

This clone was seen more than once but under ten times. CDR3 sequence: CASATYQNTEAFF. In DNA, the CDR3 is TGTGCCAGCGCTACCTACCAGAACACTGAAGCTTTCTTT. The chain employs TRBV28 and TRBJ1-1, with D unresolved. This CDR3 has 13 amino acids. CDR1 is MDHEN and CDR2 is SYDVKM in the germline V gene. Trimming took off 8 bases at V and 1 base at J, with 11 bases between the two ends.

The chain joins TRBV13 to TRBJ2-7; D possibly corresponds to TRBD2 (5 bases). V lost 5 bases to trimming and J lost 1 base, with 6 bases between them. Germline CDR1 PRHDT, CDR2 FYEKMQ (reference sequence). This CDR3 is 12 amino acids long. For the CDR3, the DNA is TGTGCCAGCAGCAGGACTTCCTACGAGCAGTACTTC. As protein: CASSRTSYEQYF.

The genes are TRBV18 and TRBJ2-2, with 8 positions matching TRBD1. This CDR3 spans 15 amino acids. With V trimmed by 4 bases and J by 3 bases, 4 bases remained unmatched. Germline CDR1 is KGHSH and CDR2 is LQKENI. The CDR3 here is CASSLQGADTGELFF. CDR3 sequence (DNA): TGTGCCAGCTCACTCCAGGGGGCTGACACCGGGGAGCTGTTTTTT.

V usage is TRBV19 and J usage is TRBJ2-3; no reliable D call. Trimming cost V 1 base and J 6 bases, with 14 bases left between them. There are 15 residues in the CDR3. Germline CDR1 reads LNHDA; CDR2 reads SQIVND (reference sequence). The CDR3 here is CASSIGFTAGDTQYF. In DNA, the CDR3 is TGTGCCAGTAGTATAGGGTTTACTGCCGGGGATACGCAGTATTTT.

For the CDR3, the DNA is TGCGCCAGCAGCCAAGAAAGGGTCAGGGGTGAAAAACTGTTTTTT. Protein product: CASSQERVRGEKLFF. The chain is built from TRBV4-1 and TRBJ1-4; a weak D match, TRBD1 (6 bases). CDR3 length: 15 amino acids. V lost 0 bases to trimming and J lost 7 bases, with 12 bases between them. Germline V lookup: CDR1 MGHRA, CDR2 YSYEKL.

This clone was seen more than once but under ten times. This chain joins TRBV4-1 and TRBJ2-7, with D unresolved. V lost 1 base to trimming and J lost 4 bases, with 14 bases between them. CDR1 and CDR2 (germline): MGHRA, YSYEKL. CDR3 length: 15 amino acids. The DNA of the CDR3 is TGCGCCAGCAGCCAAGTTGGATTGGCGGCGTACGAGCAGTACTTC. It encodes CASSQVGLAAYEQYF.